Sequencing of this TCR beta chain was carried out in a study of beta chain features in type 1 diabetes. A CD45RO/CCR7/CD25/CD127/CD95/CD27 panel sorted naive, central memory, regulatory and stem cell-like memory CD4+ cells. From germline, CDR1 is MDHEN and CDR2 SYDVKM. The CDR3 has 16 residues. Losses at the gene ends were 3 bases for V and 12 bases for J; bases not matched to a gene: 14. A few counts support this clone. The target antigen is unknown. Study-level findings and limits: A moderate, significant TCRB CDR3 shortening appeared in type 1 diabetes across four CD4+ subsets. Although PCR might favor shorter templates, it would do so equally in patients and controls. The naive, central memory and Treg TCRB repertoires looked more alike in patients than they did in healthy donors.

Expressed TCRB transcripts were sequenced after all isolated RNA was converted to cDNA. Each sample of naive, central memory or regulatory T cells had, on average, about 3.6 million reads. Measured with immunoSEQ multiplex PCR; TCRdb has only the in-frame clones, and not every one. Of 150,000 to 200,000 clones in the sample, almost 65% were seen once. This TCR came from a man aged 25-45 years with type 1 diabetes. This chain links TRBV28 with TRBJ2-1; 10 nucleotides align to TRBD2. The specimen sequenced was naive CD4+ T cells from blood. In DNA, the CDR3 is TGTGCCAGCAGTTTGGAGGCTAGCGGGGGCCCTGTCGGGCAGTTCTTC. Its protein product is CASSLEASGGPVGQFF.